Below are 2 T cell receptor beta chains sequenced from a single sample in a study of T-cell reconstitution after alpha-beta-depleted transplantation in children (dated by TCRdb to between 2015 and 2016). The meaning of the sample's treatment or condition label: allogeneic hematopoietic cell transplantation with graft depleted of TCRalphabeta T cells and CD19 B cells. The library was built by means of PCR. The reads were generated on an Illumina HiSeq 2500. To normalize quantification of the TCRbeta repertoire, the TCR libraries were built with molecular barcoding that relied on unique molecular identifiers. TCRdb trimmed public reads at Q25 via fastp, called clones via MiXCR and kept in-frame beta chains. One record per CDR3 amino acid sequence lists the most common genes and DNA. Here the sample has about 490,000 distinct CDR3 sequences; more than 9% occur a single time. The ten largest account for approximately 2% of the sample.

Sample: PBMCs, taken before TCRalphabeta/CD19-depleted stem cell transplant. The origin of the receptors is a child under 10 years old with inherited bone marrow failure, due to receive a stem cell transplant.

This clonotype was found many times. The chain recombines TRBV24-1 with TRBJ2-1; 13 positions agree with TRBD2. Germline loops: CDR1 KGHDR, CDR2 SFDVKD. The CDR3 is 20 amino acids. After removal of 4 bases from V and 7 bases from J, the junction contained 18 bases not matched to a gene. The CDR3 bases are TGTGCCACCAGTGACCCTTCACAACGGACTAGCGGGAGCCGGGAGAATGAGCAGTTCTTC. Encoded protein: CATSDPSQRTSGSRENEQFF.

This clonotype has only a few counts. This rearrangement joins TRBV20-1 to TRBJ2-3; 10 positions agree with TRBD2. There are 15 residues in the CDR3. The junction had 7 bases not matched to a gene; V was cut back by 5 bases and J by 2 bases. Looked up from germline, CDR1 is DFQATT and CDR2 is SNEGSKA (reference sequence). The DNA of the CDR3 is TGCAGTGCTTCCACTAGCGGGGACTTCACAGATACGCAGTATTTT. Residues: CSASTSGDFTDTQYF.